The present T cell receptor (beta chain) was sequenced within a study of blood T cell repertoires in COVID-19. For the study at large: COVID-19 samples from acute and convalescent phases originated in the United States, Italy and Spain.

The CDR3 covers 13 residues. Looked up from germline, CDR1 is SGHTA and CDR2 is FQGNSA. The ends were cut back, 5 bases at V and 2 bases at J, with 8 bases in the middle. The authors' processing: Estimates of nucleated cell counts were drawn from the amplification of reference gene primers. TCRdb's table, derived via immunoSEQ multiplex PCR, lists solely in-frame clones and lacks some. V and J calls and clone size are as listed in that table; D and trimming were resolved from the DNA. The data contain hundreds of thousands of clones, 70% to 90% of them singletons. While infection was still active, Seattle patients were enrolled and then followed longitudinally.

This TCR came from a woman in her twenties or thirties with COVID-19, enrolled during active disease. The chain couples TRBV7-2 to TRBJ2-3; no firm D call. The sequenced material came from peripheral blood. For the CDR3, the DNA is TGTGCCAGCAGCCCCTTTAACACAGATACGCAGTATTTT. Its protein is CASSPFNTDTQYF.